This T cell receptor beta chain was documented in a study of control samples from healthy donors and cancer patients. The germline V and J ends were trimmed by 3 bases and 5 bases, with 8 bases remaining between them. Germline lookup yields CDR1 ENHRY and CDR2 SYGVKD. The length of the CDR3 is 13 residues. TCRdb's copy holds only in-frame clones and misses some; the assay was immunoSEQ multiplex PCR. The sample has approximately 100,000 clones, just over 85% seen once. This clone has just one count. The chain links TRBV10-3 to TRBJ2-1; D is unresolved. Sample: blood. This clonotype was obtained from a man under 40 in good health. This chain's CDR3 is CAISEQTDNEQFF. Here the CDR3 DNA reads TGTGCCATCAGTGAACAGACCGACAATGAGCAGTTCTTC.